Listed below are T cell receptor beta chains from one sample, sequenced in a study of cytomegalovirus exposure and HLA in healthy donors. Assay used: immunoSEQ multiplex PCR; TCRdb lists only in-frame clones, some missing. The sample has around 140,000 clones. The source material was PBMCs. Receptors were obtained from a man aged 18 to 30 in good health and CMV-seronegative. Each CDR3 is given with its conserved first and last residue. The D gene is left open where the match is weak.

cdr3_length: 13
d_call: -
j_call: TRBJ1-1
v_call: TRBV18
cdr3_nt: TGTGCCAGCTCACCAGAAGAGGTCACTGAAGCTTTCTTT
cdr3_aa: CASSPEEVTEAFF

cdr3_length: 14
d_call: -
j_call: TRBJ1-1
v_call: TRBV28
cdr3_nt: TGTGCCAGCAGTTTAGGGGCGGTGAGCACTGAAGCTTTCTTT
cdr3_aa: CASSLGAVSTEAFF

cdr3_length: 19
d_call: -
j_call: TRBJ2-2
v_call: TRBV18
cdr3_nt: TGTGCCAGCTCACCTAATACAGGGTTGCGAGGGTCCGGCACCGGGGAGCTGTTTTTT
cdr3_aa: CASSPNTGLRGSGTGELFF

cdr3_length: 16
d_call: -
j_call: TRBJ2-7
v_call: TRBV5-6
cdr3_nt: TGTGCCAGCAGTGGGCTTGGAGGTAGATTTTCCTACGAGCAGTACTTC
cdr3_aa: CASSGLGGRFSYEQYF

cdr3_length: 17
d_call: TRBD2
j_call: TRBJ2-1
v_call: TRBV4-2
cdr3_nt: TGTGCCAGCAGCCAAGTTTCTAATAGCGGGACGTACAATGAGCAGTTCTTC
cdr3_aa: CASSQVSNSGTYNEQFF

cdr3_length: 12
d_call: -
j_call: TRBJ1-2
v_call: TRBV10-3
cdr3_nt: TGTGCCATCAGTGGACAGACCTATGGCTACACCTTC
cdr3_aa: CAISGQTYGYTF

cdr3_length: 17
d_call: -
j_call: TRBJ1-4
v_call: TRBV19
cdr3_nt: TGTGCCAGTAGTAAAAGCGGGGGCGGGTCTGTCCGCGACAAACTGTTTTTT
cdr3_aa: CASSKSGGGSVRDKLFF

cdr3_length: 13
d_call: -
j_call: TRBJ2-1
v_call: TRBV15
cdr3_nt: TGTGCCACCAGCAGATCGGCGGCGATTGAGCAGTTCTTC
cdr3_aa: CATSRSAAIEQFF

cdr3_length: 14
d_call: TRBD1
j_call: TRBJ1-2
v_call: TRBV7-2
cdr3_nt: TGTGCCAGCAGCGAACAGGGGTATGACTATGGCTACACCTTC
cdr3_aa: CASSEQGYDYGYTF

cdr3_length: 16
d_call: TRBD1
j_call: TRBJ2-1
v_call: TRBV9
cdr3_nt: TGTGCCAGCAGCCCACAAGGGACAGGGGTCCCGGGGGAGCAGTTCTTC
cdr3_aa: CASSPQGTGVPGEQFF

cdr3_length: 16
d_call: -
j_call: TRBJ1-4
v_call: TRBV14
cdr3_nt: TGTGCCAGCAGCCAAGTTGTGCGGGGTTGGAATGAAAAACTGTTTTTT
cdr3_aa: CASSQVVRGWNEKLFF

cdr3_length: 12
d_call: -
j_call: TRBJ2-7
v_call: TRBV7-2
cdr3_nt: TGTGCCAGCAGCTTAGATTCGGGGGACCAGTACTTC
cdr3_aa: CASSLDSGDQYF

cdr3_length: 16
d_call: TRBD1
j_call: TRBJ2-2
v_call: TRBV5-1
cdr3_nt: TGCGCCAGCAGGAACCGGGACAGGGGAACGTCCGGGGAGCTGTTTTTT
cdr3_aa: CASRNRDRGTSGELFF

cdr3_length: 18
d_call: TRBD1
j_call: TRBJ1-6
v_call: TRBV7-9
cdr3_nt: TGTGCCAGCAGCTTAGTCCGTTCGGCAGGGGGACATAATTCACCCCTCCACTTT
cdr3_aa: CASSLVRSAGGHNSPLHF

cdr3_length: 13
d_call: -
j_call: TRBJ1-1
v_call: TRBV30
cdr3_nt: TGTGCCTGGAGTGTACGCTATTACACTGAAGCTTTCTTT
cdr3_aa: CAWSVRYYTEAFF

cdr3_length: 16
d_call: -
j_call: TRBJ1-3
v_call: TRBV6-6
cdr3_nt: TGTGCCAGCAGTTACGGGAGTCAGAGCTCTGGAAACACCATATATTTT
cdr3_aa: CASSYGSQSSGNTIYF

cdr3_length: 14
d_call: -
j_call: TRBJ2-7
v_call: TRBV6-1
cdr3_nt: TGTGCCAGTGCCAGGACAACGAAAGCGTACGAGCAGTACTTC
cdr3_aa: CASARTTKAYEQYF

cdr3_length: 15
d_call: TRBD2
j_call: TRBJ2-2
v_call: TRBV5-6
cdr3_nt: TGTGCCAGCAGCTCTTTCCTAGCGGCCACCGGGGAGCTGTTTTTT
cdr3_aa: CASSSFLAATGELFF

cdr3_length: 14
d_call: -
j_call: TRBJ2-7
v_call: TRBV4-3
cdr3_nt: TGCGCCAGCAGCCAAGCCCCCACAGCCTACGAGCAGTACTTC
cdr3_aa: CASSQAPTAYEQYF

cdr3_length: 17
d_call: TRBD2
j_call: TRBJ2-1
v_call: TRBV9
cdr3_nt: TGTGCCAGCAGCGTTAGCGGGAGGGCCGGCTCCTACAATGAGCAGTTCTTC
cdr3_aa: CASSVSGRAGSYNEQFF

cdr3_length: 16
d_call: TRBD1
j_call: TRBJ2-7
v_call: TRBV4-1
cdr3_nt: TGCGCCAGCAGCCAAGATGGTACAGGGGCTTCCTACGAGCAGTACTTC
cdr3_aa: CASSQDGTGASYEQYF

cdr3_length: 14
d_call: -
j_call: TRBJ2-2
v_call: TRBV7-3
cdr3_nt: TGTGCCAGCAGCCCGGGAGTTCAAGCCGGGGAGCTGTTTTTT
cdr3_aa: CASSPGVQAGELFF

cdr3_length: 16
d_call: -
j_call: TRBJ2-3
v_call: TRBV7-9
cdr3_nt: TGTGCCAGCAGCCAACTACTAGGGGGTAGCACAGATACGCAGTATTTT
cdr3_aa: CASSQLLGGSTDTQYF

cdr3_length: 13
d_call: -
j_call: TRBJ2-7
v_call: TRBV12-5
cdr3_nt: TGTGCTAGTGGAAATCGGGGCTCCTACGAGCAGTACTTC
cdr3_aa: CASGNRGSYEQYF

cdr3_length: 11
d_call: -
j_call: TRBJ2-5
v_call: TRBV29-1
cdr3_nt: TGCAGCGTTGATCGGTCAGAGACCCAGTACTTC
cdr3_aa: CSVDRSETQYF

cdr3_length: 14
d_call: TRBD1
j_call: TRBJ2-7
v_call: TRBV7-2
cdr3_nt: TGTGCCAGCAGCCCGGGACAGGGGGCCTACGAGCAGTACTTC
cdr3_aa: CASSPGQGAYEQYF

cdr3_length: 13
d_call: -
j_call: TRBJ2-7
v_call: TRBV5-5
cdr3_nt: TGTGCCAGCACCCGAGACTGGGGGCGCGAGCAGTACTTC
cdr3_aa: CASTRDWGREQYF

cdr3_length: 15
d_call: -
j_call: TRBJ1-5
v_call: TRBV15
cdr3_nt: TGTGCCACCAGCAGACCTACAGGAGCTTATCAGCCCCAGCATTTT
cdr3_aa: CATSRPTGAYQPQHF

cdr3_length: 15
d_call: TRBD1
j_call: TRBJ2-3
v_call: TRBV11-3
cdr3_nt: TGTGCCAGCAGCCCGGGACAGGAGCGCACAGATACGCAGTATTTT
cdr3_aa: CASSPGQERTDTQYF

cdr3_length: 14
d_call: TRBD1
j_call: TRBJ2-7
v_call: TRBV11-2
cdr3_nt: TGTGCCAGCAGCGAACAGGGGGCACCCTACGAGCAGTACTTC
cdr3_aa: CASSEQGAPYEQYF

cdr3_length: 18
d_call: TRBD2
j_call: TRBJ2-5
v_call: TRBV9
cdr3_nt: TGTGCCAGCAGCGTAGGGGAATACAGCGGGGGTGGTGGTGAGACCCAGTACTTC
cdr3_aa: CASSVGEYSGGGGETQYF

cdr3_length: 15
d_call: TRBD2
j_call: TRBJ2-1
v_call: TRBV6-1
cdr3_nt: TGTGCCACCATTCGGGGGGTAGCGGGATACAATGAGCAGTTCTTC
cdr3_aa: CATIRGVAGYNEQFF

cdr3_length: 16
d_call: TRBD1
j_call: TRBJ2-7
v_call: TRBV5-6
cdr3_nt: TGTGCCAGCAGCGACGGGACAGTACTTTACAGTGACGAGCAGTACTTC
cdr3_aa: CASSDGTVLYSDEQYF

cdr3_length: 14
d_call: TRBD2
j_call: TRBJ2-2
v_call: TRBV11-2
cdr3_nt: TGTGCCAGCAGCCTTAGCGGGGCCACCGGGGAGCTGTTTTTT
cdr3_aa: CASSLSGATGELFF

cdr3_length: 16
d_call: TRBD2
j_call: TRBJ2-7
v_call: TRBV7-2
cdr3_nt: TGTGCCAGCAGAAGTAGCGGGGGGGCCAGCTCCTACGAGCAGTACTTC
cdr3_aa: CASRSSGGASSYEQYF

cdr3_length: 15
d_call: -
j_call: TRBJ2-3
v_call: TRBV9
cdr3_nt: TGTGCCAGCAGCGTAGGCATACTAGCTGCAGATACGCAGTATTTT
cdr3_aa: CASSVGILAADTQYF

cdr3_length: 14
d_call: TRBD1
j_call: TRBJ1-5
v_call: TRBV28
cdr3_nt: TGTGCCAGCAGTCCCGGGACAGGGTACCAGCCCCAGCATTTT
cdr3_aa: CASSPGTGYQPQHF

cdr3_length: 16
d_call: -
j_call: TRBJ2-6
v_call: TRBV28
cdr3_nt: TGTGCCAGCAGTTATCGAGGGGGCTCTGGGGCCAACGTCCTGACTTTC
cdr3_aa: CASSYRGGSGANVLTF

cdr3_length: 16
d_call: -
j_call: TRBJ1-1
v_call: TRBV10-3
cdr3_nt: TGTGCCATCAGTGAGCCGATGGGGCAGGGAATCACTGAAGCTTTCTTT
cdr3_aa: CAISEPMGQGITEAFF

cdr3_length: 13
d_call: -
j_call: TRBJ2-1
v_call: TRBV4-3
cdr3_nt: TGCGCCAGCAGCCAAGTCACGGTAGAAGAGCAGTTCTTC
cdr3_aa: CASSQVTVEEQFF

cdr3_length: 13
d_call: TRBD1
j_call: TRBJ1-2
v_call: TRBV4-3
cdr3_nt: TGCGCCAGCAGCCAAAGACAGGGCGATGGCTACACCTTC
cdr3_aa: CASSQRQGDGYTF

cdr3_length: 17
d_call: TRBD2
j_call: TRBJ2-2
v_call: TRBV15
cdr3_nt: TGTGCCACCAGCAGAGAGGGACTAGCGGCGAACACCGGGGAGCTGTTTTTT
cdr3_aa: CATSREGLAANTGELFF

cdr3_length: 14
d_call: -
j_call: TRBJ1-5
v_call: TRBV27
cdr3_nt: TGTGCCAGCAGTTTCCCAGGGTACGGCCAGCCCCAGCATTTT
cdr3_aa: CASSFPGYGQPQHF

cdr3_length: 14
d_call: TRBD1
j_call: TRBJ2-1
v_call: TRBV5-1
cdr3_nt: TGCGCCAGCAGTACGGACAGGGGAAGCAATGAGCAGTTCTTC
cdr3_aa: CASSTDRGSNEQFF

cdr3_length: 11
d_call: -
j_call: TRBJ1-1
v_call: TRBV5-4
cdr3_nt: TGTGCCAGCTTTATGAACACTGAAGCTTTCTTT
cdr3_aa: CASFMNTEAFF

cdr3_length: 15
d_call: -
j_call: TRBJ1-1
v_call: TRBV7-9
cdr3_nt: TGTGCCAGCAGCTTAGGTCAGGTAATGAACACTGAAGCTTTCTTT
cdr3_aa: CASSLGQVMNTEAFF

cdr3_length: 15
d_call: TRBD1
j_call: TRBJ2-5
v_call: TRBV5-1
cdr3_nt: TGCGCCAGCAGCTCGTTCGGACAGGGGAAGGAGACCCAGTACTTC
cdr3_aa: CASSSFGQGKETQYF

cdr3_length: 12
d_call: -
j_call: TRBJ1-3
v_call: TRBV28
cdr3_nt: TGTGCCGCTTCCCCAGTTGGAAACACCATATATTTT
cdr3_aa: CAASPVGNTIYF

cdr3_length: 15
d_call: TRBD1
j_call: TRBJ1-1
v_call: TRBV5-1
cdr3_nt: TGCGCCAGCAGCCGTGAGACAGGGTCCGACACTGAAGCTTTCTTT
cdr3_aa: CASSRETGSDTEAFF

cdr3_length: 14
d_call: TRBD1
j_call: TRBJ2-5
v_call: TRBV7-9
cdr3_nt: TGTGCCAGCAGCCCAACGACAGGGGCCGAGACCCAGTACTTC
cdr3_aa: CASSPTTGAETQYF

cdr3_length: 14
d_call: -
j_call: TRBJ2-5
v_call: TRBV7-2
cdr3_nt: TGTGCCAGCAGCTTACAGGGAGGTGGAGAGACCCAGTACTTC
cdr3_aa: CASSLQGGGETQYF

cdr3_length: 13
d_call: TRBD1
j_call: TRBJ1-1
v_call: TRBV5-8
cdr3_nt: TGTGCCAGCAGCCGGACAGGTAACACTGAAGCTTTCTTT
cdr3_aa: CASSRTGNTEAFF

cdr3_length: 15
d_call: -
j_call: TRBJ2-7
v_call: TRBV7-2
cdr3_nt: TGTGCCAGCAGCTTAGATCCCCTCCGGGCCTACGAGCAGTACTTC
cdr3_aa: CASSLDPLRAYEQYF

cdr3_length: 13
d_call: -
j_call: TRBJ2-7
v_call: TRBV5-1
cdr3_nt: TGCGCCAGCACCCCAGGAAGCTCCTACGAGCAGTACTTC
cdr3_aa: CASTPGSSYEQYF

cdr3_length: 14
d_call: -
j_call: TRBJ2-7
v_call: TRBV9
cdr3_nt: TGTGCCAGCAGCGTAGGTCAGGGAACCTACGAGCAGTACTTC
cdr3_aa: CASSVGQGTYEQYF